This T cell receptor beta chain was captured in a study of blood T cell repertoires in COVID-19. Study context: PBMCs, B-cell-depleted T cells, or T cells were the source of the cDNA or gDNA that made up the material.

Produced via immunoSEQ multiplex PCR; TCRdb's table is partial and in-frame only. The data contain about 440,000 clones, about 87% of them singletons. Deletions cut 5 bases from V and 8 bases from J, with 18 bases between. CDR3 length: 14 residues. Germline V lookup: CDR1 SNHLY, CDR2 FYNNEI. One Seattle source followed patients from active infection through their disease course. The chain combines TRBV2 with TRBJ1-2, with D unresolved. This TCR was recovered from a woman aged 50 to 60 with COVID-19, enrolled during active disease. Sequenced input: peripheral blood. CDR3 DNA sequence: TGTGCCAGCAGTACCCTGCCTGCAAGCCGGGGCTACACCTTC. Amino acid sequence: CASSTLPASRGYTF.